This paragraph covers one T cell receptor beta chain sequence. This record comes from a study of OX40 agonist ivuxolimab in advanced cancers. TCRdb's table, derived via immunoSEQ multiplex PCR, lists solely in-frame clones and lacks some. The table records nearly 45,000 clones, more than 80% of them present only once. V was clipped by 3 bases and J by 5 bases, with 17 bases between them. CDR1 is SGHRS, CDR2 YFSETQ, per germline. The CDR3 spans 15 residues. The sample was CD4+ or CD8+ T cells sorted from blood, taken in a trial of the OX40 agonist ivuxolimab. The TCR originated in an adult with an advanced solid tumor such as melanoma, head and neck, liver or kidney cancer. This chain joins TRBV5-1 and TRBJ1-1; a weak D match, TRBD1 (6 bases). This CDR3 reads CASSSSGGYDTEAFF. DNA for the CDR3: TGCGCCAGCAGCTCCTCCGGGGGCTACGATACTGAAGCTTTCTTT.